These 14 T cell receptor beta chains were sequenced from one sample in a study of T cell repertoires in cytomegalovirus infection (dated by TCRdb to 2018 to 2020). These reads were obtained on an Illumina HiSeq 1500. TCRdb reanalyzed the raw reads on its own, using fastp at Q25 for trimming and MiXCR for clone calling, and kept in-frame beta chains. Every entry covers one CDR3 protein and lists the most common genes and DNA from its rows. In all, the sample holds fewer than 350,000 distinct CDR3 sequences, and roughly a sixth of those were seen once. 12% of the sample is in the top ten clones. Sequencing was done on a sample of PBMCs. These receptors all stem from a human donor in good health (CMV status not recorded). Some clones in this sample may be carry-over from other donors' samples.

This clonotype was observed many times. V usage is TRBV7-2 and J usage is TRBJ2-7; 8 bases are shared with TRBD2. CDR1 is SGHTA, CDR2 FQGNSA, per germline. The CDR3 has 16 residues. The trim removed 0 bases at V and 4 bases at J, leaving 8 bases unmatched. The CDR3 protein is CASSLAGGGNKYEQYF. The CDR3 DNA is TGTGCCAGCAGCTTAGCGGGCGGGGGGAACAAATACGAGCAGTACTTC.

The chain carries TRBV29-1 and TRBJ2-4, with D perhaps being TRBD1 or TRBD2 (5 bases each). Per germline, CDR1 SQVTM and CDR2 ANQGSEA. This CDR3 spans 11 amino acids. The V and J ends lost 7 bases and 5 bases respectively, with 9 bases between them. CDR3 bases: TGCAGCGGACGGGGCGAAAACATTCAGTACTTC. This translates into CSGRGENIQYF.

There are a few counts of this clonotype. This chain connects TRBV7-2 to TRBJ2-7, with D unresolved. CDR1 is SGHTA, CDR2 FQGNSA, per germline. CDR3 length: 13 residues. Trimming left V 1 base short and J 4 bases short, with 8 bases between. CDR3 sequence reads: CASSLERRYEQYF. CDR3 DNA: TGTGCCAGCAGCTTAGAAAGGAGATACGAGCAGTACTTC.

The chain joins TRBV15 to TRBJ2-3, with 7 positions matching TRBD1. The length of the CDR3 is 13 residues. Germline CDR1 and CDR2: LNHNV and YYDKDF (reference sequence). V gave up 9 bases and J gave up 3 bases; unmatched junction bases: 6. The CDR3 region is CATQTGSTDTQYF. CDR3 DNA sequence: TGTGCCACTCAGACAGGGTCTACAGATACGCAGTATTTT.

This clonotype was observed many times. The V gene is TRBV7-9, the J gene TRBJ2-2; D is perhaps TRBD1 (6 bases). Germline CDR1 reads SEHNR; CDR2 reads FQNEAQ (reference sequence). V lost 5 bases and J 6 bases, leaving 19 bases between the germline ends. The CDR3 is 16 amino acids. The CDR3 sequence: CASSRNDRIGAGELFF. The CDR3 nucleotides are TGTGCCAGCAGCCGCAACGACAGGATAGGCGCCGGGGAGCTGTTTTTT.

This clonotype appeared a few times. The chain couples TRBV5-1 to TRBJ2-7, with D hard to call. V was cut by 2 bases and J by 5 bases, with 17 bases left in between. The CDR3 is 15 amino acids. Germline V gene data show CDR1 as SGHRS and CDR2 as YFSETQ. The CDR3 reads CASSFSGVLDDEQYF. The DNA for the CDR3 is TGCGCCAGCAGCTTTTCGGGCGTACTTGACGACGAGCAGTACTTC. The complete variable domain, with remaining parts taken from reference TRBV5-1 and TRBJ2-7, reads KAGVTQTPRYLIKTRGQQVTLSCSPISGHRSVSWYQQTPGQGLQFLFEYFSETQRNKGNFPGRFSGRQFSNSRSEMNVSTLELGDSALYLCASSFSGVLDDEQYFGPGTRLTVT.

This clonotype has only one observation. V is TRBV20-1 and J is TRBJ2-6; D not certain. This CDR3 region has 14 residues. V lost 3 bases to trimming and J lost 0 bases, with 6 bases between them. CDR1 is DFQATT and CDR2 is SNEGSKA in the germline V gene (reference sequence). Here the CDR3 reads CSASWGSGANVLTF. DNA of the CDR3: TGCAGTGCTAGCTGGGGCTCTGGGGCCAACGTCCTGACTTTC.

This chain uses TRBV3-1 with TRBJ2-1; 8 bases align to TRBD2. The trim removed 1 base at V and 8 bases at J, leaving 10 bases unmatched. Looked up from germline, CDR1 is LGHDT and CDR2 is YNNKEL (reference sequence). CDR3 length equals 16 residues. This CDR3 is CASSQVLSGGSYEQFF. In nucleotides, the CDR3 is TGTGCCAGCAGCCAAGTGTTGTCGGGGGGGAGTTATGAGCAGTTCTTC.

The rearrangement links TRBV6-6 to TRBJ2-7, with 12 bases matching TRBD1. Germline values: CDR1 MNHNY, CDR2 SVGAGI (reference sequence). J was trimmed by 4 bases and V by 6 bases; bases with no gene match: 7. The CDR3 is 15 amino acids. The CDR3 reads CASSPGTGGRYEQYF. The CDR3 region has the DNA TGTGCCAGCAGCCCCGGGACAGGGGGCCGTTACGAGCAGTACTTC.

This clonotype was counted a few times. The chain has TRBV2 and TRBJ2-3; 7 bases align to TRBD1. Trimming cost V 6 bases and J 3 bases; bases outside gene matches: 15. CDR1 and CDR2 (germline): SNHLY, FYNNEI. This CDR3 spans 17 amino acids. CDR3 DNA: TGTGCCAGCAGCTACATGACAGGGTTGGTCGCGACAGATACGCAGTATTTT. Encoded protein: CASSYMTGLVATDTQYF.

Of note for this clonotype: A read error may explain this, as a much larger clone is one base away. This chain joins TRBV7-9 and TRBJ1-2, with D tentatively TRBD1 (5 bases). The CDR3 covers 16 residues. V was pared by 5 bases and J by 2 bases, with 18 bases between. Germline V gives CDR1 SEHNR, CDR2 FQNEAQ (reference sequence). The CDR3 loop is CASSRRWDARNYGYTF. In DNA form, the CDR3 reads TGTGCCAGCAGCAGACGGTGGGACGCGAGAAACTATGGCTACACCTTC.

This clonotype has just a few counts. The rearrangement uses TRBV5-1 and TRBJ2-4; no reliable D call. Germline V gene lookup returns CDR1 SGHRS and CDR2 YFSETQ. V lost 2 bases and J lost 0, with 12 bases in between. This CDR3 has 16 amino acids. CDR3 nucleotides: TGCGCCAGCAGCTTCGCACCGAATCTAGCCAAAAACATTCAGTACTTC. Residues: CASSFAPNLAKNIQYF.

J is TRBJ2-5 and V is TRBV6-5, with D possibly called TRBD1 or TRBD2 (5 bases each). The CDR3 consists of 14 residues. The germline gives CDR1 MNHEY, CDR2 SVGAGI. Trimming cost V 7 bases and J 2 bases, with 14 bases left between them. DNA of the CDR3: TGTGCCAGCACACCAAGGGACGGACAAGAGACCCAGTACTTC. Translated: CASTPRDGQETQYF.

On this clonotype itself: This may come from a read error, since a much larger clone is one base off. The rearrangement links TRBV7-2 to TRBJ2-2; TRBD1 aligns across 7 bases. The germline gives CDR1 SGHTA, CDR2 FQGNSA. The junction had 12 bases not matched to a gene; V was cut back by 5 bases and J by 6 bases. The CDR3 runs to 16 residues. CDR3 nucleotides: TGTGCCAGCAGCCCCTATCGGCAGGGGGAAGCCGGGGAGCTGTTTTTT. Encoded protein: CASSPYRQGEAGELFF.